These T cell receptor beta chains were read from a single sample in a study of regulatory and conventional T cells in breast cancer. TCRdb processed the PCR reads anew with MiXCR; each CDR3 protein has one entry. Among fewer than 20,000 distinct CDR3 sequences listed, approximately 29% were seen once. The sequenced sample was conventional T cells from blood. Every receptor here comes from a female donor in good health. Each CDR3 is given with its conserved first and last residue. The order of the fields is D gene, V gene, J gene, clone size, CDR3 DNA, CDR3 protein. D genes are given only for firm matches. The size of a clone is reported for some rows only, either as once, few or many, or as a class for expanded clones.

>TRBD1|TRBV2|TRBJ2-7|-
TGTGCCAGCGGAAAGGGGGCGACCGAGCAGTACTTC
CASGKGATEQYF
>TRBD1|TRBV2|TRBJ1-5|few
TGTGCCAGCAGTCCACCGGGACAGGGGGTCCTATATAGCAATCAGCCCCAGCATTTT
CASSPPGQGVLYSNQPQHF
>TRBD1|TRBV2|TRBJ2-5|-
TGTGCCAGCAGTGTCGAAGGGACAGCTCAAGAGACCCAGTACTTC
CASSVEGTAQETQYF
>-|TRBV7-9|TRBJ1-4|-
TGTGCCAGCAGCTTATTTCAGCCTAATGAAAAACTGTTTTTT
CASSLFQPNEKLFF
>-|TRBV4-1|TRBJ1-5|medium-sized
TGCGCCAGCAGCCATAAACCGGGGAATCAGCCCCAGCATTTT
CASSHKPGNQPQHF
>TRBD1|TRBV6-1|TRBJ2-7|-
TGTGCCAGCAGTGAAGCGCTAGGGACAGGAAGCTCCTACGAGCAGTACTTC
CASSEALGTGSSYEQYF
>-|TRBV20-1|TRBJ2-3|-
TGCAGTGCTAGAGACGAACCGGGGGGCCCGGATATGCCGTATTTT
CSARDEPGGPDMPYF
>-|TRBV6-5|TRBJ2-1|-
TGTGCCAGCAGCATCTCGGAGGCGAATGAGCAGTTCTTC
CASSISEANEQFF
>-|TRBV28|TRBJ1-2|medium-sized
TGTGCCAGCAGTCCCCCCGGGGGTGACTATGGCTACACCTTC
CASSPPGGDYGYTF
>TRBD1|TRBV6-2/TRBV6-3|TRBJ2-1|-
TGTGCTAGCAGTCCCGGACAGGGTTTCAACAATGAGCAGTTCTTC
CASSPGQGFNNEQFF
>-|TRBV19|TRBJ2-2|-
TGTGCCAGTAGTATAGACCTACGGGGCACCGGGGAGCTGTTTTTT
CASSIDLRGTGELFF
>TRBD1|TRBV10-2|TRBJ1-5|medium-sized
TGCGCCAGCATGACCGGACAGGCAAATCAGCCCCAGCATTTT
CASMTGQANQPQHF
>TRBD2|TRBV11-3|TRBJ2-3|-
TGTGCCAGCAGCTCTATGCCGGGGCTAGCGGGAGACCCACGCACAGATACGCAGTATTTT
CASSSMPGLAGDPRTDTQYF
>-|TRBV11-3|TRBJ2-5|-
TGTGCCAGCAGCTCGACTGCACAAGAGACCCGGTACTTC
CASSSTAQETRYF
>-|TRBV20-1|TRBJ2-4|few
TGCAGTGCTCAGAACAATCTAGCCAAAAACATTCAGTACTTC
CSAQNNLAKNIQYF
>-|TRBV7-2|TRBJ2-1|few
TGTGCCAGCAGCTTAGGAACATCGGGGGCGAGCTCCTACAATGAGCAGTTCTTC
CASSLGTSGASSYNEQFF
>-|TRBV4-1|TRBJ2-7|few
TGCGCCAGCAGCCAACCGGACGGAAGCTCCTACGAGCAGTACTTC
CASSQPDGSSYEQYF
>-|TRBV12-3/TRBV12-4|TRBJ2-1|-
TGTGCCAGCAGTTTAAGACAGGGAGGCCATGAGCAGTTCTTC
CASSLRQGGHEQFF
>-|TRBV6-1|TRBJ2-2|-
TGTGCCAGCAGTGCCCACAGGGCCGGGGAGCTGTTTTTT
CASSAHRAGELFF
>-|TRBV9|TRBJ2-3|-
TGTGCCAGCAGCGCCGCTGTAGGGGCAAATACGCAGTATTTT
CASSAAVGANTQYF
>TRBD1|TRBV7-9|TRBJ2-5|-
TGTGCCAGCAGCCTACTTAACAGGGGCGGTGAGACCCAGTACTTC
CASSLLNRGGETQYF
>-|TRBV7-9|TRBJ2-3|few
TGTGCCAGCAGCTTAAGAGGGGCCACAGATACGCAGTATTTT
CASSLRGATDTQYF
>-|TRBV24-1|TRBJ2-2|medium-sized
TGTGCCACCAGTGATTCGGGCCGACTCACCGGGGAGCTGTTTTTT
CATSDSGRLTGELFF